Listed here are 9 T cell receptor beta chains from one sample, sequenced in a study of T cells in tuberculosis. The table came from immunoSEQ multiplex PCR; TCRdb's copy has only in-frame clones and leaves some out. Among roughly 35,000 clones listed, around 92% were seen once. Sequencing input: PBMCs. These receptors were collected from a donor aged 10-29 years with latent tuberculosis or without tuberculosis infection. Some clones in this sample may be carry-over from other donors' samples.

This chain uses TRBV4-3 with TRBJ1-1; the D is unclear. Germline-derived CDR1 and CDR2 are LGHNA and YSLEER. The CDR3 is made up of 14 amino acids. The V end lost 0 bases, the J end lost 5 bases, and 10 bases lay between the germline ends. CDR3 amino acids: CASSQDNTVTEAFF. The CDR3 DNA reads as TGCGCCAGCAGCCAAGATAATACGGTTACTGAAGCTTTCTTT.

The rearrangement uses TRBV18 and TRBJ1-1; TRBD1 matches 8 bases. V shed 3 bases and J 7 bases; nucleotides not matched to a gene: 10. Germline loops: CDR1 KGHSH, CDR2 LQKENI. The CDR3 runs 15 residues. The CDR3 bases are TGTGCCAGCTCACCCGACGGGACAGGTATTGGTGAAGCTTTCTTT. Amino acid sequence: CASSPDGTGIGEAFF. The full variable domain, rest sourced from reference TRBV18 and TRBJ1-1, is NAGVMQNPRHLVRRRGQEARLRCSPMKGHSHVYWYRQLPEEGLKFMVYLQKENIIDESGMPKERFSAEFPKEGPSILRIQQVVRGDSAAYFCASSPDGTGIGEAFFGQGTRLTVV.

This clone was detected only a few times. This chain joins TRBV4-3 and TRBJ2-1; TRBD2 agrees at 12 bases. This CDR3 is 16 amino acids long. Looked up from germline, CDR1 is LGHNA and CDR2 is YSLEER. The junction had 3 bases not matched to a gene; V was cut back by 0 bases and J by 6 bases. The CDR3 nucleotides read TGCGCCAGCAGCCAAGAACCTAGCGGGGGGGCCAATGAGCAGTTCTTC. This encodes CASSQEPSGGANEQFF.

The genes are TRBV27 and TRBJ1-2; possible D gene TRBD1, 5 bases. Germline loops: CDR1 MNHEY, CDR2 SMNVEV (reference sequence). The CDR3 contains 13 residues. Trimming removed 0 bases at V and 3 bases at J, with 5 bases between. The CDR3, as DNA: TGTGCCAGCAGTTTATCAGGGGACTATGGCTACACCTTC. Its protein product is CASSLSGDYGYTF.

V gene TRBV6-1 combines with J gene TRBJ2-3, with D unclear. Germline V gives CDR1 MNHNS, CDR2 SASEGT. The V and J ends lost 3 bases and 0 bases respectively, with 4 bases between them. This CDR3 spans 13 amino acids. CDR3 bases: TGTGCCAGCAGTGACAGGAGCACAGATACGCAGTATTTT. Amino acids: CASSDRSTDTQYF.

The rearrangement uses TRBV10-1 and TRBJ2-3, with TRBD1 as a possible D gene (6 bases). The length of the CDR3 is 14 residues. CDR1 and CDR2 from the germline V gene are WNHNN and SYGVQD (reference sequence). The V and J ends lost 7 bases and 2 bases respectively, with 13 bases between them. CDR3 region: CASKPGGPTDTQYF. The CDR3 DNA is TGCGCCAGCAAACCTGGGGGCCCCACAGATACGCAGTATTTT.

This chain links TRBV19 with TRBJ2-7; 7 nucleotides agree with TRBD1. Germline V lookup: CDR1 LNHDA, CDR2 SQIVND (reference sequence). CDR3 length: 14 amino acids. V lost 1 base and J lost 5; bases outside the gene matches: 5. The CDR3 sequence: CASSIGDRLNEQYF. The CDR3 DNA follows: TGTGCCAGTAGTATAGGGGACAGACTGAACGAGCAGTACTTC.

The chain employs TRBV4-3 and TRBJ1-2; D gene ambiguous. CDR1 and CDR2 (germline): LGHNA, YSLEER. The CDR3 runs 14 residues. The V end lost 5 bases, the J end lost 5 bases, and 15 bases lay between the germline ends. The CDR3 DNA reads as TGCGCCAGCAGCACGCGACACAACCCATATGGCTACACCTTC. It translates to CASSTRHNPYGYTF.

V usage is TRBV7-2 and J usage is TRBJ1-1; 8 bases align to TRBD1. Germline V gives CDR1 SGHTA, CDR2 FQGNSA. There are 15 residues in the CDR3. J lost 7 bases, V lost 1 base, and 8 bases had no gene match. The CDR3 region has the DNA TGTGCCAGCAGCTTAGGGGACAGGCGGGAAGTTGAAGCTTTCTTT. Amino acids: CASSLGDRREVEAFF.